Detailed here is one TCR beta chain. Its cognate antigen is unknown. Germline assignment: CDR1 MNHNY and CDR2 SVGAGI (reference sequence). V was pared by 7 bases and J by 3 bases, with 3 bases of the junction left unmatched. CDR3 length: 14 amino acids. The sample is drawn from a study of cytomegalovirus exposure and HLA in healthy donors. Study context: A data release that came early held 80 million to 95 million unique TCRs from HLA-typed donors.

The PCR contained 60 Vbeta and 13 Jbeta primers. Libraries were prepared by immunoSEQ multiplex PCR; TCRdb keeps only in-frame clonotypes and omits some of them. The data show about 170,000 clones, 84% seen once. Findings and limits, study-wide: Among the most significant clusters, several appeared linked to common viral pathogens in a later analysis. In a later analysis, 16,951 TCR beta sequences were associated with HLA alleles at 0.05 false discovery rate. A later analysis linked a missense DCLRE1C variant to TCR beta V- and J-gene trimming.

The receptor's source is a boy aged 2 to 9 in good health and CMV-seronegative. The sequencing input was PBMCs. This chain uses TRBV6-6 with TRBJ2-2; TRBD1 matches at 9 bases. The CDR3 is CASTGQGHTGELFF. CDR3 coding DNA: TGTGCCAGCACGGGACAGGGACACACCGGGGAGCTGTTTTTT.